Listed here are 15 T cell receptor beta chains from one sample, sequenced in a study of T cells in placental villitis. These receptors have no known antigen. This was the immunoSEQ v4 assay. Clones were sequenced by immunoSEQ multiplex PCR, and TCRdb holds only the in-frame ones, with some missing. In the table there are about 1,500 clones, around 76% of which are singletons. General study points: Placentae with villitis of unknown etiology showed clonal expansion, median clonality approximately 0.056 versus control 0.0055 to 0.0075.

Material for sequencing was placental tissue containing maternal and fetal cells. The receptors shown here come from a human patient with villitis of unknown etiology; the placental T cells may come from both mother and fetus.

The chain combines TRBV4-1 with TRBJ2-7, with D uncertain. Trimming pared 1 base from V and 0 bases from J, leaving 13 bases between. Germline CDR1 and CDR2: MGHRA and YSYEKL. The CDR3 totals 16 residues. CDR3 nucleotide sequence: TGCGCCAGCAGCCAAGCCCACGTAGATGGCTCCTACGAGCAGTACTTC. As protein: CASSQAHVDGSYEQYF.

This chain uses TRBV6-2 or TRBV6-3 with TRBJ2-3; maybe TRBD1 (5 bases). Deletions cut 3 bases from V and 6 bases from J, with 10 bases between. Germline-derived CDR1 and CDR2 are MNHEY and SVGEGT. The CDR3 is 13 residues long. CDR3 coding DNA: TGTGCCAGCAGTTATTTCGCAGGGGATACGCAGTATTTT. It yields the protein CASSYFAGDTQYF.

The V and J genes are TRBV10-3 and TRBJ2-1; TRBD2 matches at 8 bases. Germline CDR1 is ENHRY and CDR2 is SYGVKD. The CDR3 is made up of 11 amino acids. J gave up 8 bases and V 7 bases, and 1 base lay outside the gene matches. The CDR3 coding sequence is TGTGCCATCATGACTAGCGATGAGCAGTTCTTC. Its translation is CAIMTSDEQFF.

This clone is a singleton in its sample. The chain employs TRBV27 and TRBJ2-1; 7 bases map to TRBD2. Germline trimming cut 6 bases from V and 6 bases from J; bases unmatched to any gene: 5. The germline V gene encodes CDR1 MNHEY and CDR2 SMNVEV (reference sequence). The length of the CDR3 is 13 residues. The CDR3 bases are TGTGCCAGCAGGCTAGCGGCTACCAATGAGCAGTTCTTC. This encodes CASRLAATNEQFF.

On this clone: The same CDR3 also results from other DNA sequences found in this sample. V usage is TRBV13 and J usage is TRBJ2-5, with D perhaps matching TRBD1 (5 bases). CDR3 size: 14 residues. The V end was cut by 5 bases, the J end by 2 bases, with 12 bases between. The germline CDR1 and CDR2 sequences are PRHDT and FYEKMQ (reference sequence). CDR3 sequence (DNA): TGTGCCAGCAGCACGCGACAGCTACAAGAGACCCAGTACTTC. The encoded protein is CASSTRQLQETQYF.

V usage is TRBV27 and J usage is TRBJ1-6, with D unclear. CDR3 length: 12 residues. The V end lost 4 bases, the J end lost 8 bases, and 6 bases lay between the germline ends. Germline CDR1 and CDR2: MNHEY and SMNVEV (reference sequence). The CDR3 spells CASSSTDSPLHF. CDR3 nucleotide sequence: TGTGCCAGCAGTTCGACTGATTCACCCCTCCACTTT.

This chain connects TRBV6-1 to TRBJ1-5, with D unclear. V was clipped by 2 bases and J by 3 bases, with 8 bases between them. Germline CDR1 and CDR2: MNHNS and SASEGT. This CDR3 contains 14 residues. The CDR3 loop is CASSETHPNQPQHF. The CDR3 bases are TGTGCCAGCAGTGAAACCCACCCCAATCAGCCCCAGCATTTT.

This clone was counted between two and nine times. The genes are TRBV6-5 and TRBJ2-2; the D gene is possibly TRBD2 (6 bases). Germline CDR1 reads MNHEY; CDR2 reads SVGAGI. The CDR3 consists of 14 residues. The ends were cut back, 6 bases at V and 4 bases at J, with 12 bases in the middle. The CDR3 region is CASRRERGTGELFF. The CDR3 region has the DNA TGTGCCAGCAGACGGGAGAGGGGCACCGGGGAGCTGTTTTTT.

For this clone: Other DNA sequences in the same sample also yield this CDR3. The J gene is TRBJ2-7, the V gene TRBV6-5; D is possibly TRBD2 (6 bases). Between the trimmed V and J ends, which lost 2 bases and 1 base, there was a span of 9 bases. In germline, CDR1 is MNHEY, CDR2 SVGAGI. This CDR3 is built from 14 residues. CDR3 coding DNA: TGTGCCAGCAGTTACGGCGGAGGGTCCTACGAGCAGTACTTC. Translating gives CASSYGGGSYEQYF.

This sequence joins TRBV5-1 and TRBJ2-7; D call uncertain. This CDR3 region has 13 residues. Trimming removed 4 bases from V and 1 base from J, with 9 bases in between. Germline loops: CDR1 SGHRS, CDR2 YFSETQ. CDR3 amino acids: CASSQMVSYEQYF. CDR3 coding DNA: TGCGCCAGCAGCCAAATGGTATCCTACGAGCAGTACTTC.

V is TRBV10-2 and J is TRBJ1-1, with D hard to call. This CDR3 is built from 14 residues. CDR1 is WSHSY and CDR2 is SAAADI in the germline V gene. Trimming cost V 3 bases and J 3 bases, with 11 bases left between them. The CDR3, as DNA: TGCGCCAGCAGTGACCCGCCCGGGGACACTGAAGCTTTCTTT. Amino acids: CASSDPPGDTEAFF.

Only one count was recorded for this clone. At one end, the junction sequence differs from germline, possibly due to a read error. The chain has TRBV10-2 and TRBJ2-4, with D uncertain. CDR3 length equals 12 residues. Germline lookup yields CDR1 WSHSY and CDR2 SAAADI. The CDR3 here is CASSDPNSRTLF. DNA of the CDR3: TGCGCCAGCAGTGATCCCAACAGCCGTACCCTCTTC.

This chain joins TRBV7-3 and TRBJ2-3; D remains ambiguous. Germline V CDR1 and CDR2: SGHTA, FQGTGA. CDR3 length: 14 amino acids. Trimming cost V 4 bases and J 3 bases, with 11 bases left between them. DNA for the CDR3: TGTGCCAGCAGCTCAAGTCGGGCTACAGATACGCAGTATTTT. The encoded protein is CASSSSRATDTQYF. The full variable domain, its missing parts supplied by reference TRBV7-3 and TRBJ2-3, is GAGVSQTPSNKVTEKGKYVELRCDPISGHTALYWYRQSLGQGPEFLIYFQGTGAADDSGLPNDRFFAVRPEGSVSTLKIQRTERGDSAVYLCASSSSRATDTQYFGPGTRLTVL.

This rearrangement joins TRBV3-1 (or the pseudogene TRBV3-2) to TRBJ1-5; D is possibly TRBD1 (6 bases). Germline V lookup: CDR1 LGHDT, CDR2 YNNKEL (reference sequence). This CDR3 comprises 15 residues. V gave up 1 base and J gave up 6 bases, with 13 bases separating them. The CDR3 DNA reads as TGTGCCAGCAGCCAAGGGCAACAGGGAGGTCAGCCCCAGCATTTT. This sequence encodes CASSQGQQGGQPQHF.

This CDR3 is CASGPPGEWVGQFF. CDR3 DNA: TGTGCTAGTGGTCCCCCGGGTGAATGGGTAGGGCAGTTCTTC. This chain connects TRBV12-5 to TRBJ2-1; D is uncertain. Deletions cut 5 bases from V and 12 bases from J, with 20 bases between. CDR3 size: 14 residues. Germline V CDR1 and CDR2: LGHNT, FRNRAP.